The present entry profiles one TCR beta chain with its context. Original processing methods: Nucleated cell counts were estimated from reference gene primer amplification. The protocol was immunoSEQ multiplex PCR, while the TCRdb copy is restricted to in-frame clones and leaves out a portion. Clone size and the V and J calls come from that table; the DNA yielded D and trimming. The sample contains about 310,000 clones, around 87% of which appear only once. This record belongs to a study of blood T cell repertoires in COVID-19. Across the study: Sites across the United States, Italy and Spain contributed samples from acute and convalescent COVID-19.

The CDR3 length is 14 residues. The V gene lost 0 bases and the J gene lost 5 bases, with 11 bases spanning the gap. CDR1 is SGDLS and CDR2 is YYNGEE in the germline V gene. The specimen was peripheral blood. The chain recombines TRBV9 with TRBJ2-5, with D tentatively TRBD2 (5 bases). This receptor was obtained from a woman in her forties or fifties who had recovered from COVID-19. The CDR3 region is CASSVATSSETQYF. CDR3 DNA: TGTGCCAGCAGCGTAGCCACTAGTAGCGAGACCCAGTACTTC. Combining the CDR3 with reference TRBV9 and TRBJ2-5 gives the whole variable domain DSGVTQTPKHLITATGQRVTLRCSPRSGDLSVYWYQQSLDQGLQFLIQYYNGEERAKGNILERFSAQQFPDLHSELNLSSLELGDSALYFCASSVATSSETQYFGPGTRLLVL.